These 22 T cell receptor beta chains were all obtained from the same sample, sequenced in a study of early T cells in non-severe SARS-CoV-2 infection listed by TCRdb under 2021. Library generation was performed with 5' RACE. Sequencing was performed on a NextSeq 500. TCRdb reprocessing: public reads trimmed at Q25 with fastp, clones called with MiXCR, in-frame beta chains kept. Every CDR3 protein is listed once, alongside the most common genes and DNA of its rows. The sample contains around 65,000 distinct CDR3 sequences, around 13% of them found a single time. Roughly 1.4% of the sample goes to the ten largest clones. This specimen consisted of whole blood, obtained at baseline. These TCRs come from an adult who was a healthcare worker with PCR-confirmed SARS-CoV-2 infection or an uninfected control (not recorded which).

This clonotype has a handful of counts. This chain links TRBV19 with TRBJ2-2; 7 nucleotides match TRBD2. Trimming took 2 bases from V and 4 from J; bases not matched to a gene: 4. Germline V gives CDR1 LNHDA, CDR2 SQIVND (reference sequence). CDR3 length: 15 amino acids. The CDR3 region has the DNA TGTGCCAGTAGTATATTGGGGGGGACCACCGGGGAGCTGTTTTTT. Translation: CASSILGGTTGELFF.

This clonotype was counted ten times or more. As DNA, the CDR3 is TGTGCCAGCAGTTCCACCGGGACAGGGCTTTACGAGCAGTACTTC. This gives the protein CASSSTGTGLYEQYF. V is TRBV28 and J is TRBJ2-7; TRBD1 aligns across 9 bases. CDR3 length: 15 residues. V lost 4 bases, J lost 4 bases, and 8 bases stayed unmatched. From germline, CDR1 is MDHEN and CDR2 SYDVKM.

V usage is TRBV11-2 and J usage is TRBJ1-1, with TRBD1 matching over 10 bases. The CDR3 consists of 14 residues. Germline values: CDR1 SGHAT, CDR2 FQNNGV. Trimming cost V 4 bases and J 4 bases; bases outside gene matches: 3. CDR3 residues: CASSWGQGFTEAFF. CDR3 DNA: TGTGCCAGCAGCTGGGGACAGGGGTTCACTGAAGCTTTCTTT.

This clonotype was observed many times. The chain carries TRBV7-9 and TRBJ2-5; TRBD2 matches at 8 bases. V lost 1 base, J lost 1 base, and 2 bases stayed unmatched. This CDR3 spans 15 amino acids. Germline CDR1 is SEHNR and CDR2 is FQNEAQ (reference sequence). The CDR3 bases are TGTGCCAGCAGCTTAGGAAGCGGGGGCCAAGAGACCCAGTACTTC. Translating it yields CASSLGSGGQETQYF.

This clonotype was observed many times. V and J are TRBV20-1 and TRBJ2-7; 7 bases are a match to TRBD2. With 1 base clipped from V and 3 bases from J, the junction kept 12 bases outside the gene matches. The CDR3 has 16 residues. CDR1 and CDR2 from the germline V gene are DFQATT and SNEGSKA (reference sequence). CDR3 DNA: TGCAGTGCTAGAGTCTCGGGAGGCCATGACCTCTACGAGCAGTACTTC. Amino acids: CSARVSGGHDLYEQYF.

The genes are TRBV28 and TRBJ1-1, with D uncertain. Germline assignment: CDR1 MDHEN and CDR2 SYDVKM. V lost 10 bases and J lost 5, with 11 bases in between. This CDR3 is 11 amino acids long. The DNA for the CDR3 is TGTGCCACCAAAGGAGAAACTGAAGCTTTCTTT. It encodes CATKGETEAFF. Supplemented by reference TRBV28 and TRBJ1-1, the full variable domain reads DVKVTQSSRYLVKRTGEKVFLECVQDMDHENMFWYRQDPGLGLRLIYFSYDVKMKEKGDIPEGYSVSREKKERFSLILESASTNQTSMYLCATKGETEAFFGQGTRLTVV.

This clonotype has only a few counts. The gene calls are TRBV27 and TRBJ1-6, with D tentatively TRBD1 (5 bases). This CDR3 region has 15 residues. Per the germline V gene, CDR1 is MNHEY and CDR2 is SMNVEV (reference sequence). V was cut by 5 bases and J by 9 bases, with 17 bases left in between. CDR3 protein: CASSPRASFGSPLHF. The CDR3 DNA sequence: TGTGCCAGCAGTCCCAGGGCCTCCTTTGGTTCACCCCTCCACTTT.

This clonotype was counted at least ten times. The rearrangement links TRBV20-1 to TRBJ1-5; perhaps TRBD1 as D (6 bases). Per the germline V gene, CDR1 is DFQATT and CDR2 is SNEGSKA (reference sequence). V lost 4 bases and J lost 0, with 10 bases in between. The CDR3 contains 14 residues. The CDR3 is CSANRADSNQPQHF. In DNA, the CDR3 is TGCAGTGCTAACAGGGCTGATAGCAATCAGCCCCAGCATTTT.

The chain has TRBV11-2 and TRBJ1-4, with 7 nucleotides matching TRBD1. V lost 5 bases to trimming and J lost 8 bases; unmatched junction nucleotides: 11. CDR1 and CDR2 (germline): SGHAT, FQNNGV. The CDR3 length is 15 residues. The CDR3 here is CASSLRGQVLEKLFF. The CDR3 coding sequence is TGTGCCAGCAGCCTCCGCGGACAGGTTCTCGAAAAACTGTTTTTT.

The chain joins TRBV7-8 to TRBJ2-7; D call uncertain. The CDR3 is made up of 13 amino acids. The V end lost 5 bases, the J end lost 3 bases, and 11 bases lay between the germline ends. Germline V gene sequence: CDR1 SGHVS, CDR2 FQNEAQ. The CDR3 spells CASSRVTLYEQYF. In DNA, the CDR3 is TGTGCCAGCAGCCGAGTCACCCTCTACGAGCAGTACTTC.

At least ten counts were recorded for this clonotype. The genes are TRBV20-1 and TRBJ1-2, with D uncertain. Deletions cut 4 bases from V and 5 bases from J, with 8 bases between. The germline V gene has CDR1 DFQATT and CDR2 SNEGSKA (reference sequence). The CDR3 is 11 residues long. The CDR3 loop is CSAIKGYGYTF. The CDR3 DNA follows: TGCAGTGCTATTAAAGGGTATGGCTACACCTTC.

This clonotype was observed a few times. CDR3 nucleotides: TGTGCCAGCAGCGTAGAGGCGGGAGCGACAGATACGCAGTATTTT. This translates into CASSVEAGATDTQYF. V gene TRBV9 combines with J gene TRBJ2-3, with TRBD2 matching 7 bases. Germline V gene lookup returns CDR1 SGDLS and CDR2 YYNGEE. The CDR3 is 15 amino acids. With 0 bases clipped from V and 3 bases from J, the junction kept 4 bases outside the gene matches.

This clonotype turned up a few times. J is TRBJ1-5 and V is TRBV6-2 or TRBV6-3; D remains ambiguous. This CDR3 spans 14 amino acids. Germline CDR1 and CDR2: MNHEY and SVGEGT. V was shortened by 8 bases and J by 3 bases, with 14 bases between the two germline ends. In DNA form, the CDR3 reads TGTGCCAGCCAAGGGCTAGGGAACAATCAGCCCCAGCATTTT. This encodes CASQGLGNNQPQHF.

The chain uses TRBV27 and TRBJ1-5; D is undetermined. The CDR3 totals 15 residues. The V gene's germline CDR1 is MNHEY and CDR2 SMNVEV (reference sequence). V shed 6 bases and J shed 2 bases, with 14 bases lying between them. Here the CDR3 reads CASSRNSIRNQPQHF. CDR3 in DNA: TGTGCCAGCAGCCGAAACAGTATCCGCAATCAGCCCCAGCATTTT.

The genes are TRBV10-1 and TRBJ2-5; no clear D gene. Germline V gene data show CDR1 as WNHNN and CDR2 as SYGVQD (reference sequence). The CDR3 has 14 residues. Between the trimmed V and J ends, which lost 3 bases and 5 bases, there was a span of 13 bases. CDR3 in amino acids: CASSEGTAWETQYF. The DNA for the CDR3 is TGCGCCAGCAGTGAAGGCACAGCTTGGGAGACCCAGTACTTC.

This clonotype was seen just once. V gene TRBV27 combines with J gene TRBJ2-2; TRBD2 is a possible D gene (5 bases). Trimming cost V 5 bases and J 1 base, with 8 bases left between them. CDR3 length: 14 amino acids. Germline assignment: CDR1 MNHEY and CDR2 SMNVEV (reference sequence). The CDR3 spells CASSITRNTGELFF. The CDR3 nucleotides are TGTGCCAGCAGTATTACTAGGAACACCGGGGAGCTGTTTTTT.

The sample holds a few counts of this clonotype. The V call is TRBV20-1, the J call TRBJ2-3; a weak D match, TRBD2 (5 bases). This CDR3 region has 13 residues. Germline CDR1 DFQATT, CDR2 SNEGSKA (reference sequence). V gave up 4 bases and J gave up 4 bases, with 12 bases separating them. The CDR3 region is CSANSGSPDTQYF. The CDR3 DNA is TGCAGTGCTAACTCGGGGAGCCCAGATACGCAGTATTTT.

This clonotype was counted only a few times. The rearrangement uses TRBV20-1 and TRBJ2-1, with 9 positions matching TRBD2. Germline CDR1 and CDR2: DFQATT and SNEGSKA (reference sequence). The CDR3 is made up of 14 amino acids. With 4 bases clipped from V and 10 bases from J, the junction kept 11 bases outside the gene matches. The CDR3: CSATFSGSPGEQFF. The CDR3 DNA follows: TGCAGTGCTACTTTTAGCGGGAGCCCGGGGGAGCAGTTCTTC.

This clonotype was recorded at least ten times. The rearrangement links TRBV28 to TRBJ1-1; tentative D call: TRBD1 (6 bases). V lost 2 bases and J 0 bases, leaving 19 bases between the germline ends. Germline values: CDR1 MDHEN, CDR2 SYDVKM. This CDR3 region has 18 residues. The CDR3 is CASSLRKGRGQLNTEAFF. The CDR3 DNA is TGTGCCAGCAGTTTACGCAAAGGGAGAGGACAGTTGAACACTGAAGCTTTCTTT. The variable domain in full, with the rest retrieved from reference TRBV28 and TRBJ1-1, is DVKVTQSSRYLVKRTGEKVFLECVQDMDHENMFWYRQDPGLGLRLIYFSYDVKMKEKGDIPEGYSVSREKKERFSLILESASTNQTSMYLCASSLRKGRGQLNTEAFFGQGTRLTVV.

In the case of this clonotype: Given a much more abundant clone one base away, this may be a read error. In nucleotides, the CDR3 is TGTGCCAGCAGCCGTGCCTACAGGGATGGCAACACCTTC. This encodes CASSRAYRDGNTF. J is TRBJ1-2 and V is TRBV7-9; D possibly corresponds to TRBD1 (6 bases). The CDR3 has 13 residues. Germline loops: CDR1 SEHNR, CDR2 FQNEAQ (reference sequence).

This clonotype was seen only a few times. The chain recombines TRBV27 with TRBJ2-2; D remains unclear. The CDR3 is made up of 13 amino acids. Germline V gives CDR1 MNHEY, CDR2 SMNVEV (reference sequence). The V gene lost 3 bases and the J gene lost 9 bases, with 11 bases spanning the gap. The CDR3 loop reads CASSFSDSRELFF. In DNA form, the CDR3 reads TGTGCCAGCAGTTTCTCAGACTCCCGGGAGCTGTTTTTT.

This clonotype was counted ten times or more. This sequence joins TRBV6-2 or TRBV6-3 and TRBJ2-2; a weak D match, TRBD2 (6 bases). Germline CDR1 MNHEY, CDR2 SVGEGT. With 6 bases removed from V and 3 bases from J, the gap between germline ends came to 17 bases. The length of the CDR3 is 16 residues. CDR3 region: CASSGTGTWDTGELFF. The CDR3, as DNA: TGTGCCAGCAGCGGTACCGGGACTTGGGACACCGGGGAGCTGTTTTTT.